This T cell receptor (beta chain) was captured by sequencing in a study of blood T cell repertoires in COVID-19. At the level of the study: T cells, B-cell-depleted T cells, or PBMCs provided the cDNA or gDNA that served as material.

V was pared by 4 bases and J by 4 bases, with 10 bases of the junction left unmatched. CDR1 LGHDT and CDR2 YNNKEL come from the germline V gene (reference sequence). This CDR3 spans 15 amino acids. Per the authors' pipeline: From reference gene primer amplification, estimates of nucleated cell counts were derived. TCRdb's table, derived via immunoSEQ multiplex PCR, lists solely in-frame clones and lacks some. V and J calls and clone size follow that table, whereas D and trimming were derived from the DNA. The sample lists some 300,000 clones, about nine tenths occurring once. The J gene is TRBJ2-7, the V gene TRBV3-1 (or the pseudogene TRBV3-2); the match to TRBD1 covers 7 bases. This receptor was taken from a woman in her 50s with COVID-19, enrolled during active disease. The sequencing sample was made of peripheral blood. CDR3 nucleotide sequence: TGTGCCAGCAGCCCTGGGACAGCCGGATCTTACGAGCAGTACTTC. Amino acids: CASSPGTAGSYEQYF.